Below are 2 T cell receptor beta chains sequenced from a single sample in a study of cytomegalovirus exposure and HLA in healthy donors. Clones were sequenced by immunoSEQ multiplex PCR, and TCRdb holds only the in-frame ones, with some missing. The sample includes 180,000 or so clones, around nine tenths of them seen just once. The specimen sequenced was PBMCs. All receptors come from a man aged 18 to 35 in good health and CMV-seropositive.

The genes are TRBV27 and TRBJ2-1; TRBD2 aligns across 10 bases. The CDR3 is 15 amino acids. Trimming at V came to 2 bases and at J to 9 bases, leaving 7 bases not matched to a gene. Per the germline V gene, CDR1 is MNHEY and CDR2 is SMNVEV (reference sequence). Here the CDR3 reads CASSLGTSVRSEQFF. CDR3 DNA sequence: TGTGCCAGCAGTTTAGGGACTAGCGTTCGTAGTGAGCAGTTCTTC.

The rearrangement links TRBV4-1 to TRBJ1-1, with no clear D. CDR1 and CDR2 from the germline V gene are MGHRA and YSYEKL. The CDR3 contains 15 residues. Trimming left V 2 bases short and J 3 bases short, with 13 bases between. The CDR3 DNA reads TGCGCCAGCAGCCAAAGGGCCTCGGAGGACACTGAAGCTTTCTTT. This sequence encodes CASSQRASEDTEAFF.